Reported below is one T cell receptor (beta chain). Its cognate antigen is unknown. A read error may produce the germline difference seen at one junction end. RNA transcripts served as the template for amplifying TCR beta CDR3 regions. When the TCR CDR3 underwent first-round RT-PCR, the HTBI primer set was used. TCRdb re-analysed the multiplex PCR reads in MiXCR, keeping a single row per CDR3 protein. The profile shows under 350,000 distinct CDR3 sequences, over 15% of them singletons. This entry belongs to a study of T cells in Graves' hyperthyroidism and ophthalmopathy. Each patient was aged 18 to 65 and had newly diagnosed hyperthyroidism of under 2 months' duration. Lactation, pregnancy, other autoimmune disease or uncontrolled infection excluded patients. Findings of the study overall: Blood also showed most of the thyroid clonotypes that were expanded above 0.001. The model's output predicted ophthalmopathy at a median of around 7 months prior to onset.

The CDR3 is 15 amino acids. Germline V CDR1 and CDR2: KGHSH, LQKENI. The sequenced sample was blood. This receptor was identified in a woman in her forties or fifties with Graves' hyperthyroidism. The genes are TRBV18 and TRBJ2-2; a weak D match, TRBD2 (5 bases). CDR3 protein: CASSPSRAETGKLFF. In DNA form, the CDR3 reads TGTGCCAGCTCACCATCTCGGGCAGAAACCGGGAAGCTGTTTTTT.